Following are 22 T cell receptor beta chains from one sample sequenced in a study of CD8 T cells in ankylosing spondylitis. TCRdb itself ran the 5' RACE reads through MiXCR, one entry per CDR3 protein. The sample has hundreds of thousands of distinct CDR3 sequences; under 8.5% are singletons. The specimen sequenced was blood, either unsorted or a sorted T cell fraction (not recorded which). Receptor source: a female donor with ankylosing spondylitis or in good health (not recorded which).

This clonotype was picked up many times. The chain has TRBV24-1 and TRBJ2-3, with 8 bases identical to TRBD2. CDR1 and CDR2 (germline): KGHDR, SFDVKD. The CDR3 runs 20 residues. With V trimmed by 4 bases and J by 4 bases, 21 bases remained unmatched. The CDR3: CATSDHGPISSGLAADTQYF. The CDR3 nucleotides read TGTGCCACCAGTGACCACGGGCCAATTTCCTCAGGACTAGCCGCAGATACGCAGTATTTT.

The chain links TRBV6-1 to TRBJ1-5, with 7 positions matching TRBD1. Germline V lookup: CDR1 MNHNS, CDR2 SASEGT. This CDR3 contains 14 residues. The V and J ends lost 5 bases and 4 bases, in that order; junction bases with no gene match: 5. CDR3 sequence: CASSPGQINQPQHF. As DNA, the CDR3 is TGTGCCAGCAGTCCGGGACAGATTAATCAGCCCCAGCATTTT.

This clonotype was counted ten times or more. J is TRBJ2-2 and V is TRBV6-5, with D unresolved. The ends were cut back, 0 bases at V and 6 bases at J, with 5 bases in the middle. This CDR3 contains 13 residues. Germline lookup yields CDR1 MNHEY and CDR2 SVGAGI. In DNA form, the CDR3 reads TGTGCCAGCAGTTACTCAGTCGCCGGGGAGCTGTTTTTT. It is translated as CASSYSVAGELFF.

This clonotype was found a few times. The chain is built from TRBV2 and TRBJ1-4; D is ambiguous. V lost 7 bases, J lost 3 bases, and 15 bases lay in between. This CDR3 region has 15 residues. The germline gives CDR1 SNHLY, CDR2 FYNNEI. Here the CDR3 reads CASKKEGGANEKLFF. The CDR3 DNA reads TGTGCCAGCAAAAAGGAAGGAGGTGCTAATGAAAAACTGTTTTTT.

This clonotype showed up many times. The CDR3 DNA reads as TGTGCCAGCAGCTCTCCTTCTACCTCCTACGAGCAGTACTTC. Protein sequence: CASSSPSTSYEQYF. The chain has TRBV7-8 and TRBJ2-7; D gene uncertain. CDR3 length: 14 amino acids. Trimming removed 4 bases at V and 0 bases at J, with 10 bases between. From germline, CDR1 is SGHVS and CDR2 FQNEAQ.

In this sample, this clonotype turned up many times. V is TRBV29-1 and J is TRBJ2-7; TRBD1 matches 7 bases. Germline V gene sequence: CDR1 SQVTM, CDR2 ANQGSEA. Trimming took 6 bases from V and 6 from J; bases not matched to a gene: 11. The CDR3 has 13 residues. The CDR3 DNA is TGCAGCGTGTTAGACACAGGGGCGGGCGAGCAGTACTTC. Its translation is CSVLDTGAGEQYF.

This clonotype was observed many times. The chain recombines TRBV28 with TRBJ2-3; 8 bases align to TRBD2. This CDR3 region has 16 residues. Per the germline V gene, CDR1 is MDHEN and CDR2 is SYDVKM. J was trimmed by 6 bases and V by 2 bases; bases with no gene match: 10. This chain's CDR3 is CASSLHQAGAGDTQYF. In DNA, the CDR3 is TGTGCCAGCAGTTTACACCAAGCGGGAGCGGGCGATACGCAGTATTTT.

Regarding this clonotype: A clone one base away is much larger, so this may be a read error. V and J are TRBV4-3 and TRBJ2-1, with D maybe TRBD1 (6 bases). There are 15 residues in the CDR3. Trimming stripped 4 bases from V and 9 bases from J, with 19 bases between. The germline V gene has CDR1 LGHNA and CDR2 YSLEER. Here the CDR3 reads CASSLDRRTNSEQFF. CDR3 DNA: TGCGCCAGCAGCCTCGACAGGAGAACCAACAGTGAGCAGTTCTTC.

This clonotype was observed many times. The CDR3 spells CASSKLAEPYEQYF. In DNA form, the CDR3 reads TGTGCCAGCAGTAAACTAGCGGAGCCCTACGAGCAGTACTTC. J is TRBJ2-7 and V is TRBV27; 8 bases line up with TRBD2. This CDR3 region has 14 residues. The V gene's germline CDR1 is MNHEY and CDR2 SMNVEV (reference sequence). Trimming at V came to 5 bases and at J to 2 bases, leaving 5 bases not matched to a gene.

This clonotype was seen ten or more times. The gene calls are TRBV20-1 and TRBJ2-1; D possibly corresponds to TRBD2 (9 bases). The CDR3 is 17 residues long. V was cut by 0 bases and J by 2 bases, with 17 bases left in between. Germline V CDR1 and CDR2: DFQATT, SNEGSKA (reference sequence). The CDR3 DNA sequence: TGCAGTGCTAGAGACCAGGGGGCTAGCGGGACCTACAATGAGCAGTTCTTC. It specifies CSARDQGASGTYNEQFF.

A note on this clonotype: A much larger clone differs from this one at a single base, so this may be a read error. This chain joins TRBV20-1 and TRBJ2-7; D is perhaps TRBD1 (6 bases). Germline CDR1 reads DFQATT; CDR2 reads SNEGSKA (reference sequence). This CDR3 has 11 amino acids. The CDR3 nucleotides are TGCAGTGTTTGGACAGTCTACGAGCAGTGCTTC. Protein sequence: CSVWTVYEQCF.

Many counts were recorded for this clonotype. This rearrangement joins TRBV10-3 to TRBJ1-6, with a possible D match to TRBD1 (5 bases). The CDR3 totals 15 residues. The V gene lost 5 bases and the J gene lost 7 bases, with 15 bases spanning the gap. The V gene's germline CDR1 is ENHRY and CDR2 SYGVKD. CDR3: CAISTGGTGNSPLHF. The CDR3 coding sequence is TGTGCCATCAGTACCGGGGGGACTGGGAATTCACCCCTCCACTTT.

This clonotype came up a few times. This rearrangement joins TRBV7-9 to TRBJ2-7; D might be TRBD2 (6 bases). Per germline, CDR1 SEHNR and CDR2 FQNEAQ (reference sequence). Trimming removed 3 bases at V and 6 bases at J, with 9 bases between. The CDR3 is 12 amino acids. The CDR3: CASSLGGLEQYF. For the CDR3, the DNA is TGTGCCAGCAGCTTGGGGGGTCTCGAGCAGTACTTC. The variable domain in full, completed from reference TRBV7-9 and TRBJ2-7, reads DTGVSQNPRHKITKRGQNVTFRCDPISEHNRLYWYRQTLGQGPEFLTYFQNEAQLEKSRLLSDRFSAERPKGSFSTLEIQRTEQGDSAMYLCASSLGGLEQYFGPGTRLTVT.

At least ten counts were recorded for this clonotype. The CDR3 bases are TGTGCCAGCAGCCCCGGGACGGTCTATGGCTACACCTTC. It encodes CASSPGTVYGYTF. The chain couples TRBV28 to TRBJ1-2, with D maybe TRBD1 (5 bases). The V and J ends lost 6 bases and 4 bases respectively, with 12 bases between them. The CDR3 loop spans 13 amino acids. Germline V gene data show CDR1 as MDHEN and CDR2 as SYDVKM.

This clonotype occurred many times. The chain carries TRBV20-1 and TRBJ1-3; no reliable D call. Per the germline V gene, CDR1 is DFQATT and CDR2 is SNEGSKA (reference sequence). Deletions cut 4 bases from V and 0 bases from J, with 28 bases between. The CDR3 totals 20 residues. The CDR3 nucleotides read TGCAGTGCTATGGCCGTTAAGGGTTCTTTCACGAAAGACTCTGGAAACACCATATATTTT. Its translation: CSAMAVKGSFTKDSGNTIYF.

In its sample, this clonotype was seen many times. The chain is built from TRBV12-3 or TRBV12-4 and TRBJ2-7; D tentatively reads TRBD1 or TRBD2 (5 bases each). The CDR3 covers 13 residues. V gave up 5 bases and J gave up 3 bases, with 11 bases separating them. This CDR3 reads CASSDTGGYEQYF. The DNA for the CDR3 is TGTGCCAGCAGTGATACAGGAGGCTACGAGCAGTACTTC.

This clonotype was seen only a few times. The chain carries TRBV11-2 and TRBJ2-7, with D perhaps assigned TRBD1 or TRBD2 (5 bases each). The length of the CDR3 is 14 residues. Germline lookup yields CDR1 SGHAT and CDR2 FQNNGV. The germline V and J ends were trimmed by 3 bases and 5 bases, with 14 bases remaining between them. This chain's CDR3 is CASSFGDGLDEQYF. CDR3 bases: TGTGCCAGCAGCTTTGGGGACGGTTTAGACGAGCAGTACTTC.

This clonotype was detected ten times or more. The CDR3: CASSFPGLAEGSYEQYF. DNA for the CDR3: TGTGCCAGCAGTTTTCCGGGACTAGCGGAGGGGTCCTACGAGCAGTACTTC. The gene calls are TRBV6-4 and TRBJ2-7; TRBD2 agrees at 11 bases. Germline V gives CDR1 MRHNA, CDR2 SNTAGT. Trimming cost V 5 bases and J 1 base; bases outside gene matches: 10. The CDR3 extends over 17 amino acids.

Many counts were recorded for this clonotype. The chain has TRBV20-1 and TRBJ2-7; TRBD2 agrees at 8 bases. J gave up 0 bases and V 5 bases, and 9 bases lay outside the gene matches. CDR3 length equals 15 residues. Looked up from germline, CDR1 is DFQATT and CDR2 is SNEGSKA (reference sequence). This CDR3 reads CSAPLPLAGSYEQYF. CDR3 nucleotides: TGCAGTGCTCCTCTGCCTCTAGCGGGCTCCTACGAGCAGTACTTC.

Ten or more counts support this clonotype. The rearrangement joins TRBV4-3 to TRBJ1-2, with D hard to call. CDR1 and CDR2 (germline): LGHNA, YSLEER. Trimming stripped 5 bases from V and 0 bases from J, with 13 bases between. This CDR3 is 15 amino acids long. The CDR3 protein is CASSETPSANYGYTF. CDR3 nucleotides: TGCGCCAGCAGCGAGACACCGTCGGCTAACTATGGCTACACCTTC.

This clonotype was picked up many times. As DNA, the CDR3 is TGTGCCTGGAGTGTACGGGCAGGCTGGATTGAGCAGTTCTTC. The encoded protein is CAWSVRAGWIEQFF. This sequence joins TRBV30 and TRBJ2-1; D is undetermined. V lost 0 bases and J lost 9, with 15 bases in between. CDR1 GTSNPN and CDR2 SVGIG come from the germline V gene (reference sequence). The CDR3 runs to 14 residues.

Comments on this clonotype: Possible read error: a much larger clone is one base away. The V and J genes are TRBV10-2 and TRBJ2-5, with TRBD2 matching over 8 bases. The CDR3 extends over 15 amino acids. The germline V gene has CDR1 WSHSY and CDR2 SAAADI. The trim removed 10 bases at V and 2 bases at J, leaving 12 bases unmatched. CDR3 bases: TGCGCCAACATGGTAGCGGGAATGACTCAAGAGACCCAGTACTTC. It encodes CANMVAGMTQETQYF.